This section outlines one T cell receptor beta chain sequence together with its context. The trim removed 2 bases at V and 7 bases at J, leaving 3 bases unmatched. Per the germline V gene, CDR1 is LGHDT and CDR2 is YNNKEL (reference sequence). CDR3 length: 13 residues. Only in-frame clones appear in the TCRdb table, and some are missing; sequencing was by immunoSEQ multiplex PCR. The profile shows around 57,000 clones, about four fifths of them singletons. This sample is drawn from a study of blood T cell repertoires in COVID-19. The sample consisted of peripheral blood. The rearrangement joins TRBV3-1 (or the pseudogene TRBV3-2) to TRBJ1-1; 8 bases line up with TRBD1. The sequence was obtained from a woman aged 55-69 years with acute or convalescent COVID-19. The CDR3 loop reads CASSQNGQGEAFF. The CDR3 coding sequence is TGTGCCAGCAGCCAAAACGGACAGGGTGAAGCTTTCTTT.